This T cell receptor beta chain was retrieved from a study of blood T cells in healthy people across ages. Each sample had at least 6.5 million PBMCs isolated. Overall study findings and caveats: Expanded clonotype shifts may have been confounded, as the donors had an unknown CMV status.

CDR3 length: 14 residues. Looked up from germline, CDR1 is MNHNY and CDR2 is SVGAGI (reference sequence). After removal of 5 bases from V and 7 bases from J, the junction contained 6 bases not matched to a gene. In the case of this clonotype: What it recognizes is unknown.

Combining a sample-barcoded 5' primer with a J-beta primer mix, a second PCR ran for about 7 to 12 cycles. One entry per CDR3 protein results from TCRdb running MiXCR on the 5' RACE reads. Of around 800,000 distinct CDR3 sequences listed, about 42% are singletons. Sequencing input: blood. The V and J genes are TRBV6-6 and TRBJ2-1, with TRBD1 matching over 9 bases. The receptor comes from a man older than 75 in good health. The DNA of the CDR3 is TGTGCCAGCAGTCGGGACAGGGATTTGAATGAGCAGTTCTTC. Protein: CASSRDRDLNEQFF.